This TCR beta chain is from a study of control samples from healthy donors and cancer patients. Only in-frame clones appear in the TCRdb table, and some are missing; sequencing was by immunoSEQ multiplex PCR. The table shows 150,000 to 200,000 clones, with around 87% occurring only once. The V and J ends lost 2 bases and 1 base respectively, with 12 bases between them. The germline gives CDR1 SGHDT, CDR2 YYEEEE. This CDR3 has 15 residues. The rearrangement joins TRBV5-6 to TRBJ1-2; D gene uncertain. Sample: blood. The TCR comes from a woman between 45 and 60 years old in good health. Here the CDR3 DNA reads TGTGCCAGCAGCTTTGATTATTGGGATAACTATGGCTACACCTTC. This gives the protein CASSFDYWDNYGYTF.